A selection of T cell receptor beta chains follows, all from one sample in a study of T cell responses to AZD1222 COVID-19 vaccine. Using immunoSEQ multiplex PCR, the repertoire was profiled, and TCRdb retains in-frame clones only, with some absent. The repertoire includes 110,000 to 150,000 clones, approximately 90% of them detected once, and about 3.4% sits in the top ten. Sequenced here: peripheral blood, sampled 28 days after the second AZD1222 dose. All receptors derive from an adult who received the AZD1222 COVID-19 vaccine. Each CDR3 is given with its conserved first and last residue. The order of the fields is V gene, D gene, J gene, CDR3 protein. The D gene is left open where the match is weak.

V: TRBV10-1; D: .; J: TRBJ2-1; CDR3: CASSESGLVHEQFF
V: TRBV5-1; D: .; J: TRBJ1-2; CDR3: CASSLVGGGGYTF
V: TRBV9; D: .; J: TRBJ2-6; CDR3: CASSGANVLTF
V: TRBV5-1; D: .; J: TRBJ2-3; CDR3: CASSLGLADTDTQYF
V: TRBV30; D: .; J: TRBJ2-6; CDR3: CAWLLANVLTF
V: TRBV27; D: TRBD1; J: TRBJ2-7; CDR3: CASGIRGYSYEQYF
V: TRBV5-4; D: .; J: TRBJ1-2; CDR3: CASRGGAAGPAPLNYGYTF
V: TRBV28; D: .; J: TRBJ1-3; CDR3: CASSFSSGGSGNTIYF
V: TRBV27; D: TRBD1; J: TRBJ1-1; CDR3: CAHTSGGEGTEAFF
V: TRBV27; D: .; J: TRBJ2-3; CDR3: CASSSLDSRTYTSTDTQYF